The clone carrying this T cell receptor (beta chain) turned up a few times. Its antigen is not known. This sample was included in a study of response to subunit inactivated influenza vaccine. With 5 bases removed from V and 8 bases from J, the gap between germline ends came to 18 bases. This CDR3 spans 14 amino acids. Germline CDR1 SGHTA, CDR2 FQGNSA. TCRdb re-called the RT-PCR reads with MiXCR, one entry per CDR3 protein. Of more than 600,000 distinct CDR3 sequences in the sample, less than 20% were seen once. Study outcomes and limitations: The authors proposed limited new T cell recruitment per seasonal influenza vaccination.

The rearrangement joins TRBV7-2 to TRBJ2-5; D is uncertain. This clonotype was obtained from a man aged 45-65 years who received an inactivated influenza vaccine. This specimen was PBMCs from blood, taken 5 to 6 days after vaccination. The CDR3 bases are TGTGCCAGCAGCCTAGGACGACCCCCGGACACCCAGTACTTC. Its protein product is CASSLGRPPDTQYF.